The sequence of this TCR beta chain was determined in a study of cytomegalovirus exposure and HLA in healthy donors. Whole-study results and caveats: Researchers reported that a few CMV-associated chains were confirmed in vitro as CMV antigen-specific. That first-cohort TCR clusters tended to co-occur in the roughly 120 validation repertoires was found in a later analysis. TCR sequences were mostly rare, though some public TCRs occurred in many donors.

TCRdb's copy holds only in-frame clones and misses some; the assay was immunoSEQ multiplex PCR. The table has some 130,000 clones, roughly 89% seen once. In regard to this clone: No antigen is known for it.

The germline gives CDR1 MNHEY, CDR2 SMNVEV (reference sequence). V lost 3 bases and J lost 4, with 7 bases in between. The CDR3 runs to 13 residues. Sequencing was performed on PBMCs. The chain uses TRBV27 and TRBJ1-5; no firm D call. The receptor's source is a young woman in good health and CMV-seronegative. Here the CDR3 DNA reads TGTGCCAGCAGTTTTACGGGTAATCAGCCCCAGCATTTT. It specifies CASSFTGNQPQHF.